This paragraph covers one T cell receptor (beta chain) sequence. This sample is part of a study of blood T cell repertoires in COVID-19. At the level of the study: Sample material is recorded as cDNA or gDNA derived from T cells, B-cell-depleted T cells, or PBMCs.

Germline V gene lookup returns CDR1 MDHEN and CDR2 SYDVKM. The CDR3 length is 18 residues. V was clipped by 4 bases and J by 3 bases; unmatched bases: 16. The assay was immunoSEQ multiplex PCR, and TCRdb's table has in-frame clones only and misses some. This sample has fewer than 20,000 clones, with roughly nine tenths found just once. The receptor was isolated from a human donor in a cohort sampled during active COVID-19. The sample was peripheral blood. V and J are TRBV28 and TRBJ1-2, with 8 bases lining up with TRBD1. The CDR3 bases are TGTGCCAGCAGTTCCGGACAGGGACTGGGTTGGGGCGACTATGGCTACACCTTC. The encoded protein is CASSSGQGLGWGDYGYTF.